These 10 T cell receptor beta chains were all obtained from the same sample, sequenced in a study of CD8 T cells in Susac syndrome. RNA, at roughly 0.5 to 1 ug, was reverse transcribed with random hexamers. TCRdb recomputed calls from the immunoSEQ multiplex PCR reads with MiXCR, one row per CDR3 protein. The sample consists of 250,000 or so distinct CDR3 sequences, about 93% of them appearing once. The sample consisted of CD4+ T cells from PBMCs. The receptors come from a human donor with multiple sclerosis.

The chain has TRBV29-1 and TRBJ2-2, with D perhaps matching TRBD1 (6 bases). Trimming removed 7 bases from V and 3 bases from J, with 9 bases in between. This CDR3 is built from 12 residues. CDR1 SQVTM and CDR2 ANQGSEA come from the germline V gene. CDR3 loop: CSANRDTGELFF. CDR3 coding DNA: TGCAGCGCAAACAGGGACACCGGGGAGCTGTTTTTT.

The rearrangement uses TRBV20-1 and TRBJ2-3, with TRBD2 as a possible D gene (6 bases). Trimming cost V 2 bases and J 2 bases, with 14 bases left between them. Germline loops: CDR1 DFQATT, CDR2 SNEGSKA (reference sequence). The CDR3 is 15 residues long. CDR3 in amino acids: CSARLLPGDTDTQYF. The CDR3 DNA reads TGCAGTGCTAGACTTCTTCCGGGGGACACAGATACGCAGTATTTT.

This chain links TRBV29-1 with TRBJ2-3, with 7 bases lining up with TRBD2. Unmatched junction bases numbered 10, after V lost 4 bases and J lost 3 bases. Per germline, CDR1 SQVTM and CDR2 ANQGSEA. The CDR3 spans 15 residues. The CDR3 loop reads CSVVRRAGVTDTQYF. CDR3 coding DNA: TGCAGCGTTGTTCGTAGGGCGGGAGTAACAGATACGCAGTATTTT.

CDR3 loop: CSLRTSVDTQYF. The CDR3 DNA follows: TGCAGCCTAAGGACCTCCGTCGATACGCAGTATTTT. The chain uses TRBV29-1 and TRBJ2-3; D gene ambiguous. Germline CDR1 and CDR2: SQVTM and ANQGSEA. Between the trimmed V and J ends, which lost 8 bases and 6 bases, there was a span of 15 bases. The CDR3 spans 12 residues.

This clonotype was seen just once. This chain links TRBV5-1 with TRBJ2-1; possibly TRBD2 for D (6 bases). With 4 bases removed from V and 0 bases from J, the gap between germline ends came to 23 bases. This CDR3 has 19 residues. The germline gives CDR1 SGHRS, CDR2 YFSETQ. The CDR3 DNA reads as TGCGCCAGCAGCGCCCGCCCTCCGACTGTGCGGGGCTCCTACAATGAGCAGTTCTTC. It yields the protein CASSARPPTVRGSYNEQFF.

For the CDR3, the DNA is TGTGCCTGGAGTGTACCAGAAGCTGGAAACACCATATATTTT. Protein product: CAWSVPEAGNTIYF. The V and J genes are TRBV30 and TRBJ1-3; D gene ambiguous. V lost 0 bases, J lost 2 bases, and 8 bases lay in between. The CDR3 is 14 residues long. The germline CDR1 and CDR2 sequences are GTSNPN and SVGIG (reference sequence).

The chain joins TRBV25-1 to TRBJ2-5; TRBD1 agrees at 8 bases. The germline gives CDR1 MGHDK, CDR2 SYGVNS. Germline trimming cut 4 bases from V and 1 base from J; bases unmatched to any gene: 11. The CDR3 spans 17 residues. This CDR3 is CASSAPQGAVGQETQYF. The CDR3, as DNA: TGTGCCAGCAGTGCACCCCAGGGGGCCGTTGGCCAAGAGACCCAGTACTTC.

The chain recombines TRBV9 with TRBJ2-2; D uncertain. Germline V gene sequence: CDR1 SGDLS, CDR2 YYNGEE. The CDR3 covers 14 residues. V was shortened by 0 bases and J by 6 bases, with 9 bases between the two germline ends. The CDR3: CASSVVGGAGELFF. CDR3 nucleotide sequence: TGTGCCAGCAGCGTAGTCGGCGGAGCCGGGGAGCTGTTTTTT.

This chain connects TRBV10-2 to TRBJ2-3; no clear D gene. The length of the CDR3 is 16 residues. From germline, CDR1 is WSHSY and CDR2 SAAADI. V gave up 0 bases and J gave up 1 base, with 11 bases separating them. This chain's CDR3 is CASSESRNTRTDTQYF. DNA of the CDR3: TGCGCCAGCAGTGAGTCAAGGAATACGCGCACAGATACGCAGTATTTT.

The rearrangement joins TRBV6-1 to TRBJ2-1; TRBD2 matches at 7 bases. The CDR3 loop spans 14 amino acids. The V segment lost 4 bases and the J segment 2 bases; nucleotides outside the gene matches: 2. Germline values: CDR1 MNHNS, CDR2 SASEGT. In DNA, the CDR3 is TGTGCCAGCAGTGCGGGAGGTACCTACAATGAGCAGTTCTTC. This codes for CASSAGGTYNEQFF.